The rows below give T cell receptor beta chains drawn from one sample of a study of cytomegalovirus exposure and HLA in healthy donors. Sequencing was performed with immunoSEQ multiplex PCR; in TCRdb, only in-frame clones are kept and a portion is missing. Of some 110,000 clones in the sample, over 75% were seen once. The sequencing sample was made of PBMCs. Receptors were obtained from a man aged 55-75 years in good health and CMV-seropositive. Each CDR3 is given with its conserved first and last residue. Fields, in order: V gene, clone size, J gene, D gene, CDR3 protein, CDR3 DNA. The D gene is left open where the match is weak. The size entry is marked missing in some rows and otherwise reads once, few, many or a size class.

>TRBV19|-|TRBJ2-5|TRBD1
CASSIRGSGGSLQETQYF
TGTGCCAGTAGTATTAGGGGTTCAGGGGGCTCCCTACAAGAGACCCAGTACTTC
>TRBV7-9|-|TRBJ2-7|TRBD1
CASSFGTGFSYEQYF
TGTGCCAGCAGCTTCGGGACAGGATTTTCCTACGAGCAGTACTTC
>TRBV19|once|TRBJ1-4|-
CASSPQGLVNEKLFF
TGTGCCAGTAGTCCCCAGGGATTGGTTAATGAAAAACTGTTTTTT
>TRBV9|-|TRBJ1-2|TRBD1
CASAETGAYGYTF
TGTGCCAGCGCCGAGACAGGGGCCTATGGCTACACCTTC
>TRBV5-4|-|TRBJ2-7|-
CASSPEGGAGNRYEQYF
TGTGCCAGCAGCCCCGAGGGGGGGGCAGGGAACCGTTACGAGCAGTACTTC
>TRBV7-2|-|TRBJ2-7|-
CASSSAGIMSSYEQYF
TGTGCCAGCAGCTCCGCGGGGATAATGAGCTCCTACGAGCAGTACTTC
>TRBV19|-|TRBJ2-7|-
CASSPSYEQYF
TGTGCCAGTAGTCCTTCCTACGAGCAGTACTTC
>TRBV9|-|TRBJ1-6|-
CASSVRTDSPLHF
TGTGCCAGCAGCGTTAGGACAGATTCACCCCTCCACTTT
>TRBV23-1|-|TRBJ1-5|-
CASSHPSLVGINQPQHF
TGCGCCAGCAGTCACCCCAGCCTAGTGGGTATCAATCAGCCCCAGCATTTT
>TRBV18|few|TRBJ2-7|TRBD1
CASSSSGQGGEQYF
TGTGCCAGCTCATCCTCGGGACAGGGGGGAGAGCAGTACTTC
>TRBV10-1|-|TRBJ2-7|-
CASSHTGAYEQYF
TGCGCCAGCAGCCACACCGGAGCCTACGAGCAGTACTTC
>TRBV10-3|-|TRBJ2-3|TRBD2
CAIRGTSGGIDTQYF
TGTGCCATCAGGGGGACTAGCGGGGGGATAGATACGCAGTATTTT
>TRBV7-2|-|TRBJ1-6|TRBD1
CASSSRDRASPDNSPLHF
TGTGCCAGCAGCTCCCGGGACAGGGCCTCCCCAGATAATTCACCCCTCCACTTT
>TRBV18|-|TRBJ1-2|-
CASSTGNYGYTF
TGTGCCAGCTCAACGGGAAACTATGGCTACACCTTC
>TRBV7-9|-|TRBJ1-2|-
CASSQHSRVKGLEYTF
TGTGCCAGCAGCCAGCACTCCAGGGTAAAGGGACTGGAGTACACCTTC
>TRBV7-9|-|TRBJ1-2|TRBD1
CASSPGQGLYGYTF
TGTGCCAGCAGCCCGGGACAGGGATTATATGGCTACACCTTC
>TRBV4-2|once|TRBJ1-5|-
CASSQDRGGDQPQHF
TGTGCCAGCAGCCAAGATCGGGGCGGGGATCAGCCCCAGCATTTT
>TRBV5-8|-|TRBJ1-1|-
CASSPAAGVNTEAFF
TGTGCCAGCAGCCCTGCGGCGGGCGTGAACACTGAAGCTTTCTTT
>TRBV7-2|few|TRBJ1-1|-
CASSLAAGTNTEAFF
TGTGCCAGCAGCTTAGCGGCAGGTACGAACACTGAAGCTTTCTTT
>TRBV27|-|TRBJ2-7|TRBD2
CASSLLAGYEQYF
TGTGCCAGCAGTTTATTAGCGGGCTACGAGCAGTACTTC
>TRBV4-1|-|TRBJ2-5|-
CASSQVPTSQETQYF
TGCGCCAGCAGCCAGGTGCCTACTAGTCAAGAGACCCAGTACTTC
>TRBV6-1|-|TRBJ1-5|-
CASSEDSYRAANQPQHF
TGTGCCAGCAGTGAAGATTCCTACAGGGCGGCCAATCAGCCCCAGCATTTT
>TRBV7-2|-|TRBJ1-2|TRBD1
CASSSPGTGNGYTF
TGTGCCAGCAGCTCCCCCGGGACAGGCAATGGCTACACCTTC
>TRBV30|-|TRBJ1-1|TRBD1
CAWNRQGEAFF
TGTGCCTGGAACCGACAGGGAGAAGCTTTCTTT
>TRBV6-1|-|TRBJ2-3|TRBD2
CASSETSGGSTDTQYF
TGTGCCAGCAGCGAAACTAGCGGGGGTAGCACAGATACGCAGTATTTT
>TRBV19|-|TRBJ2-7|TRBD1
CASGQGSSEQYF
TGTGCGTCCGGACAGGGGTCTTCTGAGCAGTACTTC
>TRBV28|-|TRBJ2-7|TRBD1
CASSTSGTGFVPDEQYF
TGTGCCAGCAGTACGTCCGGGACAGGGTTTGTCCCCGACGAGCAGTACTTC
>TRBV11-3|-|TRBJ2-7|-
CASSRTGSDEQYF
TGTGCCAGCAGCCGAACAGGGTCCGACGAGCAGTACTTC
>TRBV7-8|-|TRBJ2-3|TRBD1
CASSLAMWDRLTDTQYF
TGTGCCAGCAGCTTAGCGATGTGGGACAGACTCACAGATACGCAGTATTTT
>TRBV4-1|-|TRBJ1-1|TRBD1
CASSQGAGTGLAFF
TGCGCCAGCAGCCAAGGGGCCGGGACAGGGCTAGCTTTCTTT
>TRBV4-1|-|TRBJ1-2|-
CASSQEEGAYANYGYTF
TGCGCCAGCAGCCAAGAGGAAGGGGCATACGCTAACTATGGCTACACCTTC
>TRBV18|-|TRBJ1-1|TRBD1
CASSPIGQVSDTEAFF
TGTGCCAGCTCACCCATTGGACAGGTATCTGACACTGAAGCTTTCTTT
>TRBV28|-|TRBJ2-2|-
CASSLTGELFF
TGTGCCAGCAGCCTTACCGGGGAGCTGTTTTTT
>TRBV5-1|once|TRBJ2-3|-
CASSLGQITDTQYF
TGCGCCAGCAGCTTGGGACAGATCACAGATACGCAGTATTTT
>TRBV9|-|TRBJ2-2|-
CASSGHSRGAGGELFF
TGTGCCAGCAGCGGCCATTCACGGGGGGCTGGCGGGGAGCTGTTTTTT
>TRBV5-1|-|TRBJ1-1|TRBD1
CASSLGGQGVAEAFF
TGCGCCAGCAGCTTGGGAGGGCAGGGGGTTGCTGAAGCTTTCTTT
>TRBV7-9|few|TRBJ1-4|-
CASTDYRTNEKLFF
TGTGCCAGCACTGACTACCGAACTAATGAAAAACTGTTTTTT
>TRBV7-9|-|TRBJ2-7|TRBD1
CASSSGDRGRSLWDEQYF
TGTGCCAGCAGCTCTGGGGACAGGGGGCGATCACTTTGGGACGAGCAGTACTTC
>TRBV5-5|-|TRBJ2-1|-
CASSLRQLNEQFF
TGTGCCAGCAGCCTGAGACAGCTAAATGAGCAGTTCTTC
>TRBV7-8|once|TRBJ2-7|TRBD1
CASSSQTGAYEQYF
TGTGCCAGCAGCTCGCAGACAGGGGCCTACGAGCAGTACTTC
>TRBV5-1|-|TRBJ1-1|-
CASYGEGMGTEAFF
TGCGCCAGCTATGGTGAGGGAATGGGGACTGAAGCTTTCTTT
>TRBV19|-|TRBJ2-3|TRBD2
CASSIDNGLAGFEQDTQYF
TGTGCCAGTAGTATAGATAACGGCCTAGCGGGGTTTGAACAAGATACGCAGTATTTT
>TRBV6-1|-|TRBJ1-2|TRBD1
CASSAGQGWFGYTF
TGTGCCAGCAGTGCGGGACAGGGGTGGTTTGGCTACACCTTC
>TRBV5-6|-|TRBJ1-5|-
CASSRQDSTLPGHF
TGTGCCAGCAGCCGTCAGGACAGTACCCTTCCAGGGCATTTT
>TRBV6-4|few|TRBJ2-1|TRBD2
CASSPRGGDDEQFF
TGTGCCAGCAGCCCCCGGGGAGGGGACGATGAGCAGTTCTTC
>TRBV11-2|-|TRBJ2-5|-
CASSLVEGLDGETQYF
TGTGCCAGCAGCTTAGTTGAGGGCCTCGACGGGGAGACCCAGTACTTC
>TRBV6-1|-|TRBJ1-6|-
CASAQGGSPLHF
TGTGCCAGCGCACAGGGCGGATCACCCCTCCACTTT
>TRBV15|-|TRBJ1-1|-
CASSTGQSNTEAFF
TGTGCCTCAAGCACAGGGCAGTCAAACACTGAAGCTTTCTTT
>TRBV5-1|-|TRBJ2-7|TRBD1
CASREGTGDEQYF
TGCGCCAGCAGAGAGGGGACAGGGGACGAGCAGTACTTC
>TRBV5-4|-|TRBJ2-7|TRBD2
CASSVGLGAYEQYF
TGTGCCAGCAGCGTCGGACTAGGCGCCTACGAGCAGTACTTC
>TRBV7-6|-|TRBJ1-6|-
CASSLVQNNSPLHF
TGTGCCAGCAGCTTGGTGCAGAATAATTCACCCCTCCACTTT
>TRBV11-2|once|TRBJ1-1|-
CAGSLNRYTEAFF
TGTGCCGGCAGCTTAAACAGGTACACTGAAGCTTTCTTT
>TRBV5-1|-|TRBJ1-1|-
CASSPLDRPHIFF
TGCGCCAGCAGCCCTCTAGACAGGCCCCATATTTTCTTT
>TRBV6-6|-|TRBJ2-5|TRBD2
CASSYRRLAGSETQYF
TGTGCCAGCAGTTACCGTCGACTAGCGGGGTCAGAGACCCAGTACTTC
>TRBV6-4|-|TRBJ2-7|TRBD2
CASSALAGVGYEQYF
TGTGCCAGCAGTGCCCTAGCGGGGGTAGGCTACGAGCAGTACTTC
>TRBV7-7|-|TRBJ2-3|TRBD1
CASSLGTGGGDTQYF
TGTGCCAGCAGCCTCGGGACAGGGGGGGGAGATACGCAGTATTTT
>TRBV5-4|-|TRBJ1-1|-
CASSLAREWNTEAFF
TGTGCCAGCAGCTTGGCGAGGGAATGGAACACTGAAGCTTTCTTT
>TRBV6-6|few|TRBJ2-5|TRBD2
CASGKRGGRETQYF
TGTGCCAGCGGGAAGCGGGGGGGCCGAGAGACCCAGTACTTC
>TRBV11-2|-|TRBJ2-1|TRBD2
CASRQTSGGANEQFF
TGTGCCAGCAGACAAACTAGCGGGGGGGCAAATGAGCAGTTCTTC
>TRBV5-1|-|TRBJ1-5|-
CASSSGQGGNQPQHF
TGCGCCAGCAGCTCCGGGCAGGGCGGCAATCAGCCCCAGCATTTT